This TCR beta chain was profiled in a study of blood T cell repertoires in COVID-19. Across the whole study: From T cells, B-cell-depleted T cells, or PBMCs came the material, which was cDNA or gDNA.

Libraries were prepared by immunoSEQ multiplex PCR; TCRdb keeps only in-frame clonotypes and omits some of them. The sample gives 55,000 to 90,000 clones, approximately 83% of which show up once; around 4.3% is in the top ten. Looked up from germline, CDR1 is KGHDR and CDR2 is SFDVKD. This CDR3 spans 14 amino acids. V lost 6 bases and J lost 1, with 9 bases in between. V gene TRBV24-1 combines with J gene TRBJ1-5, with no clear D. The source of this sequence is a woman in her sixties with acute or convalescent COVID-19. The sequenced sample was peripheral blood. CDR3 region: CATSQAWSNQPQHF. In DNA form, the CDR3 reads TGTGCCACCAGTCAGGCTTGGAGCAATCAGCCCCAGCATTTT.